The sequence of this T cell receptor beta chain was determined in a study of T-cell memory formation after mild COVID-19. Overall study findings and caveats: CD4+ bias marked clones expanding day 15 to 37, unlike balanced contracting clones. The main location of contracting CD4+ clones was CM and EM, and that of contracting CD8+ clones was EMRA.

TCRdb reanalysed the 5' RACE reads using MiXCR and keeps one entry per CDR3 protein. The sample includes some 440,000 distinct CDR3 sequences, more than 20% of them seen just once. Germline V gene sequence: CDR1 SGHRS, CDR2 YFSETQ. The CDR3 sequence is 14 residues long. Deletions cut 1 base from V and 2 bases from J, with 10 bases between. This clonotype turned up a few times. Its matching antigen is unknown. The clonotype originates from an adult woman who had mild COVID-19 (a few samples of this study predate the infection). Cell type and time point are not known. The V gene is TRBV5-1, the J gene TRBJ2-7, with D hard to call. Sequences were obtained from PBMCs or a T cell subset sorted from them (not recorded which). The CDR3 sequence: CASSLMLETYEQYF. The CDR3 bases are TGCGCCAGCAGCTTGATGCTGGAGACCTACGAGCAGTACTTC.